The 14 T cell receptor beta chains in this list originate from one sample, sequenced in a study of T cells in localized non-small cell lung cancer. Method: immunoSEQ multiplex PCR; TCRdb's copy keeps in-frame clones and lacks some. This sample has about 12,000 clones, with about 86% found just once. Sequencing used peripheral blood, obtained before any cancer treatment. The receptors originated from an older male donor with stage III lung adenocarcinoma.

Only one count was recorded for this clone. V and J are TRBV27 and TRBJ2-5; TRBD2 might be the D (5 bases). Trimming cost V 11 bases and J 5 bases, with 21 bases left between them. Germline-derived CDR1 and CDR2 are MNHEY and SMNVEV (reference sequence). The CDR3 is 14 residues long. CDR3 coding DNA: TGTGCCGTCTGGCGAGGACTTGCCTGGGAGACCCAGTACTTC. Amino acid sequence: CAVWRGLAWETQYF.

The chain uses TRBV23-1 and TRBJ2-7, with TRBD1 matching over 8 bases. TRBV23-1 is marked as an open reading frame, function uncertain. The CDR3 runs to 14 residues. After removal of 2 bases from V and 4 bases from J, the junction contained 4 bases not matched to a gene. CDR3 nucleotide sequence: TGCGCCAGCAGTCAAGACGGGACAGGTTACGAGCAGTACTTC. As protein: CASSQDGTGYEQYF.

DNA of the CDR3: TGCGCCAGCAGCACAGGACTAGCGGGGCGCACAGATACGCAGTATTTT. The encoded protein is CASSTGLAGRTDTQYF. The chain joins TRBV5-1 to TRBJ2-3; 12 positions match TRBD2. After removal of 4 bases from V and 1 base from J, the junction contained 4 bases not matched to a gene. The CDR3 spans 16 residues. Germline CDR1 and CDR2: SGHRS and YFSETQ.

V gene TRBV29-1 combines with J gene TRBJ1-2; 9 nucleotides line up with TRBD1. The germline CDR1 and CDR2 sequences are SQVTM and ANQGSEA. The trim removed 7 bases at V and 8 bases at J, leaving 5 bases unmatched. The CDR3 runs 11 residues. In nucleotides, the CDR3 is TGCAGCGCGACAGGGGGTGGCGGCTACACCTTC. This encodes CSATGGGGYTF. Full variable domain (outside the CDR3, taken from reference TRBV29-1 and TRBJ1-2): SAVISQKPSRDICQRGTSLTIQCQVDSQVTMMFWYRQQPGQSLTLIATANQGSEATYESGFVIDKFPISRPNLTFSTLTVSNMSPEDSSIYLCSATGGGGYTFGSGTRLTVV.

The chain joins TRBV7-6 to TRBJ2-4, with D possibly being TRBD2 (5 bases). CDR1 and CDR2 (germline): SGHVS, FNYEAQ. V gave up 4 bases and J gave up 1 base, with 14 bases separating them. This CDR3 is built from 16 residues. The CDR3 is CASSSGSAGAKNIQYF. In DNA form, the CDR3 reads TGTGCCAGCAGCTCGGGGTCCGCTGGGGCCAAAAACATTCAGTACTTC. Looking up the rest from reference TRBV7-6 and TRBJ2-4 gives the full variable domain: GAGVSQSPRYKVTKRGQDVALRCDPISGHVSLYWYRQALGQGPEFLTYFNYEAQQDKSGLPNDRFSAERPEGSISTLTIQRTEQRDSAMYRCASSSGSAGAKNIQYFGAGTRLSVL.

The chain links TRBV29-1 to TRBJ2-7, with D uncertain. This CDR3 contains 10 residues. V was trimmed by 3 bases and J by 7 bases, leaving 7 bases between them. Looked up from germline, CDR1 is SQVTM and CDR2 is ANQGSEA. The CDR3 region has the DNA TGCAGCGTTGATCACGGGGAGCAGTACTTC. As protein: CSVDHGEQYF.

The chain couples TRBV7-2 to TRBJ2-7; the D gene is possibly TRBD2 (6 bases). V was pared by 4 bases and J by 0 bases, with 10 bases between. Germline loops: CDR1 SGHTA, CDR2 FQGNSA. The CDR3 length is 14 residues. The CDR3 sequence is CASSSFSGSYEQYF. In DNA, the CDR3 is TGTGCCAGCAGCTCTTTTAGCGGCTCCTACGAGCAGTACTTC.

The chain is built from TRBV6-1 and TRBJ1-2; tentatively, D is TRBD1 (6 bases). CDR1 MNHNS and CDR2 SASEGT come from the germline V gene. V was clipped by 7 bases and J by 7 bases, with 10 bases between them. This CDR3 is built from 11 residues. CDR3 sequence: CASNQGFGYTF. The CDR3 region has the DNA TGTGCCAGCAATCAGGGGTTTGGCTACACCTTC.

This chain joins TRBV6-4 and TRBJ1-2; D is uncertain. The CDR3 is 14 amino acids. The V end lost 2 bases, the J end lost 3 bases, and 10 bases lay between the germline ends. In germline, CDR1 is MRHNA, CDR2 SNTAGT. This CDR3 is CASSDVARDYGYTF. CDR3 bases: TGTGCCAGCAGTGACGTTGCCAGAGACTATGGCTACACCTTC.

The DNA for the CDR3 is TGTGCTAGTGGTTTGGTACCCTGGTCGGGACAGGGTTTTGGGTACACTGAAGCTTTCTTT. It is translated as CASGLVPWSGQGFGYTEAFF. The chain uses TRBV12-5 and TRBJ1-1, with TRBD1 matching 9 bases. The V gene end was trimmed by 0 bases and the J gene end by 3 bases; junction bases not matched to a gene: 17. The CDR3 is made up of 20 amino acids. Per germline, CDR1 LGHNT and CDR2 FRNRAP.

V and J are TRBV21-1 and TRBJ2-1; the table's D call of TRBD2 was not tested on the DNA. TRBV21-1 is shown as a pseudogene. This CDR3 has 16 amino acids. The chain's CDR3 is CATTSGDPGSYNEQFF. The CDR3 DNA is TGTGCCACCACTAGCGGGGACCCAGGGTCCTACAATGAGCAGTTCTTC.

The rearrangement links TRBV7-2 to TRBJ2-3; D unresolved. Trimming removed 4 bases at V and 4 bases at J, with 6 bases between. Germline V gene sequence: CDR1 SGHTA, CDR2 FQGNSA. The CDR3 is 12 amino acids. CDR3: CASSSHADTQYF. In DNA, the CDR3 is TGTGCCAGCAGCTCACATGCAGATACGCAGTATTTT.

V gene TRBV19 combines with J gene TRBJ1-2; D is unresolved. Germline V lookup: CDR1 LNHDA, CDR2 SQIVND (reference sequence). The CDR3 has 12 residues. V shed 7 bases and J shed 1 base, with 7 bases lying between them. The CDR3, as DNA: TGTGCCAGTACCGACCGTAACTATGGCTACACCTTC. It encodes CASTDRNYGYTF.

This clone was seen once. The chain is built from TRBV28 and TRBJ1-6; possibly TRBD1 for D (5 bases). The CDR3 length is 14 residues. The V and J ends lost 6 bases and 3 bases respectively, with 9 bases between them. Germline CDR1 reads MDHEN; CDR2 reads SYDVKM. CDR3 sequence (DNA): TGTGCCAGCAGCCCCGGGGGCTATAATTCACCCCTCCACTTT. It is translated as CASSPGGYNSPLHF.